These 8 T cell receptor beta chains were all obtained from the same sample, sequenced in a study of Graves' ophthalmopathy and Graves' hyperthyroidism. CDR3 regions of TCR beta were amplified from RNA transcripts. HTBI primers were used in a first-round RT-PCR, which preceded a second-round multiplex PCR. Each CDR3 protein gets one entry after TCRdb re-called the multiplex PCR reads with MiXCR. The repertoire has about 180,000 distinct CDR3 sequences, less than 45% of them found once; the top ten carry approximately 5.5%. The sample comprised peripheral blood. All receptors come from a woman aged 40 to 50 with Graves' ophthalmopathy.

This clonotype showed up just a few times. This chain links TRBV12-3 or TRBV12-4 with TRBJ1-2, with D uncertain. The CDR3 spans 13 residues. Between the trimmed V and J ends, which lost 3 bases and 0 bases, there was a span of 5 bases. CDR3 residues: CASSFGANYGYTF. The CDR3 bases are TGTGCCAGCAGTTTTGGGGCTAACTATGGCTACACCTTC.

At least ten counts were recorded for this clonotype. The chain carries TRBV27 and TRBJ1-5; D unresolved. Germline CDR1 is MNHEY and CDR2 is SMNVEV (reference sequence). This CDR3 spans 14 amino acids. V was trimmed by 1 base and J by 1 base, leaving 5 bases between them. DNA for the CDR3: TGTGCCAGCAGTTTATACCCGAGCAATCAGCCCCAGCATTTT. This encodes CASSLYPSNQPQHF.

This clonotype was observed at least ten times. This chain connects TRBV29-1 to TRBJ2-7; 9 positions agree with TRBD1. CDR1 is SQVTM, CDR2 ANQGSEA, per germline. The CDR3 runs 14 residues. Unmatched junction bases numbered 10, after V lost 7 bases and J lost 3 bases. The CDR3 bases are TGCAGCGCCAGCCCGGGACAGGGCGGCTACGAGCAGTACTTC. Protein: CSASPGQGGYEQYF.

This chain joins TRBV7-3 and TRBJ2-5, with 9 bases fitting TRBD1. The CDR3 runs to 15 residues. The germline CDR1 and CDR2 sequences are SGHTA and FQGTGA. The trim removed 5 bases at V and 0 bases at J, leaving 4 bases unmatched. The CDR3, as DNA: TGTGCCAGCAGCGAAGGACAGGGGTACCAAGAGACCCAGTACTTC. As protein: CASSEGQGYQETQYF.

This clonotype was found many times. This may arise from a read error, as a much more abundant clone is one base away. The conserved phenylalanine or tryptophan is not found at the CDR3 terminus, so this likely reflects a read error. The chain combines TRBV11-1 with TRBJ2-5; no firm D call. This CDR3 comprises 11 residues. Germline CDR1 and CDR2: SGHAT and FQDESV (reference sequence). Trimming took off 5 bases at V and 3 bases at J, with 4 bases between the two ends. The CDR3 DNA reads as TGTGCCAGCAGCCGTGAAGAGACCCAGTACCTC. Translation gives CASSREETQYL.

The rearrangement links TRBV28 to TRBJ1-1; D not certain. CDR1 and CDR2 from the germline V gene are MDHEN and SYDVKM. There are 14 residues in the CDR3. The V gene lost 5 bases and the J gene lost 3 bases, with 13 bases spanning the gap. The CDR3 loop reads CASSPPGPHTEAFF. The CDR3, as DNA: TGTGCCAGCAGTCCCCCAGGCCCCCACACTGAAGCTTTCTTT.

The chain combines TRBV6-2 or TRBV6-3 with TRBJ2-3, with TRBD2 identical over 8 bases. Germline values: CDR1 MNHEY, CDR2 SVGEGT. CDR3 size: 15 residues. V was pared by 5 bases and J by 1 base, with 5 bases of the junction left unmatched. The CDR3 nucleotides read TGTGCCAGCAGTCCGCAACTAGCGGGCACAGATACGCAGTATTTT. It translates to CASSPQLAGTDTQYF.

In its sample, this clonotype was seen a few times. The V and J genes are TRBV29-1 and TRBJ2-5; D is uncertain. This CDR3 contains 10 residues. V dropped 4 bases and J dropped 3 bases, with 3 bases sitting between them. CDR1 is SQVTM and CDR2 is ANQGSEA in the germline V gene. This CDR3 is CSVAKETQYF. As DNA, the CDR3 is TGCAGCGTTGCAAAAGAGACCCAGTACTTC.